These 13 T cell receptor beta chains share one sample of origin, sequenced in a study of blood T cell repertoires in COVID-19. TCRdb's table, derived via immunoSEQ multiplex PCR, lists solely in-frame clones and lacks some. The table lists tens of thousands of clones, 81% of them singletons. Sample: peripheral blood. The receptors originated from a man older than 75 with acute or convalescent COVID-19.

This clone was recorded a few times. This chain links TRBV5-5 with TRBJ2-5, with 12 bases matching TRBD1. After removal of 4 bases from V and 4 bases from J, the junction contained 2 bases not matched to a gene. CDR1 and CDR2 from the germline V gene are SGHKS and YYEKEE (reference sequence). This CDR3 contains 14 residues. CDR3 in DNA: TGTGCCAGCAGCCGGGGACAGGGGGCAGAGACCCAGTACTTC. Translating it yields CASSRGQGAETQYF.

This clone was recorded once. The CDR3 coding sequence is TGTGCCAGCTCACCTTGGGCTAGCGGTACAGATACGCAGTATTTT. Protein product: CASSPWASGTDTQYF. This sequence joins TRBV18 and TRBJ2-3; TRBD2 aligns across 7 bases. With 3 bases clipped from V and 3 bases from J, the junction kept 6 bases outside the gene matches. The germline CDR1 and CDR2 sequences are KGHSH and LQKENI. The CDR3 covers 15 residues.

This sequence joins TRBV7-8 and TRBJ1-4; tentatively, D is TRBD1 (5 bases). V gave up 8 bases and J gave up 7 bases, with 23 bases separating them. CDR1 and CDR2 (germline): SGHVS, FQNEAQ. CDR3 length: 16 amino acids. The CDR3 here is CASLPLNTRTIEKLFF. CDR3 sequence (DNA): TGTGCCAGCCTTCCGTTAAACACCCGGACAATTGAAAAACTGTTTTTT.

The chain employs TRBV7-2 and TRBJ2-7, with 13 nucleotides matching TRBD2. With V trimmed by 5 bases and J by 2 bases, 9 bases remained unmatched. Germline CDR1 is SGHTA and CDR2 is FQGNSA. This CDR3 contains 17 residues. CDR3 sequence (DNA): TGTGCCAGCAGCCCTAGTGGGACTAGCGGGGAGACCTACGAGCAGTACTTC. Protein: CASSPSGTSGETYEQYF.

This sequence joins TRBV12-3 or TRBV12-4 and TRBJ2-3; D is uncertain. CDR3 size: 12 residues. The V end was cut by 2 bases, the J end by 3 bases, with 3 bases between. The CDR3 sequence: CASSLRTDTQYF. The CDR3 bases are TGTGCCAGCAGTTTACGTACAGATACGCAGTATTTT.

The chain combines TRBV29-1 with TRBJ1-3; D remains ambiguous. The CDR3 spans 14 residues. Per the germline V gene, CDR1 is SQVTM and CDR2 is ANQGSEA. The ends were cut back, 3 bases at V and 0 bases at J, with 9 bases in the middle. CDR3 in amino acids: CSVELSFSGNTIYF. The CDR3, as DNA: TGCAGCGTTGAGTTATCCTTCTCTGGAAACACCATATATTTT.

The V and J genes are TRBV28 and TRBJ2-7; D possibly corresponds to TRBD2 (6 bases). V was cut by 7 bases and J by 3 bases, with 10 bases left in between. CDR1 is MDHEN, CDR2 SYDVKM, per germline. This CDR3 comprises 12 residues. The CDR3 region is CASKGGLYEQYF. The DNA for the CDR3 is TGTGCCAGCAAAGGAGGGCTCTACGAGCAGTACTTC.

The chain recombines TRBV19 with TRBJ2-2; 8 nucleotides align to TRBD1. CDR1 and CDR2 (germline): LNHDA, SQIVND (reference sequence). With V trimmed by 5 bases and J by 6 bases, 11 bases remained unmatched. The CDR3 is 16 residues long. CDR3 protein: CASSYRDRRYPGELFF. CDR3 DNA: TGTGCCAGTAGTTACCGGGACAGGAGGTACCCCGGGGAGCTGTTTTTT. Filled out from reference TRBV19 and TRBJ2-2, the complete variable domain reads DGGITQSPKYLFRKEGQNVTLSCEQNLNHDAMYWYRQDPGQGLRLIYYSQIVNDFQKGDIAEGYSVSREKKESFPLTVTSAQKNPTAFYLCASSYRDRRYPGELFFGEGSRLTVL.

This clone was picked up one time. The gene calls are TRBV29-1 and TRBJ2-3; maybe TRBD2 (6 bases). There are 13 residues in the CDR3. Trimming pared 8 bases from V and 3 bases from J, leaving 15 bases between. Germline values: CDR1 SQVTM, CDR2 ANQGSEA. DNA for the CDR3: TGCAGCTCTACGGGACTTGGAACAGATACGCAGTATTTT. As protein: CSSTGLGTDTQYF.

The chain uses TRBV28 and TRBJ2-1; TRBD2 matches at 9 bases. Germline V CDR1 and CDR2: MDHEN, SYDVKM. The CDR3 runs 15 residues. J was trimmed by 4 bases and V by 4 bases; bases with no gene match: 5. The CDR3 nucleotides are TGTGCCAGCAGTTCGCTAGCGGGGCGATACAATGAGCAGTTCTTC. It is translated as CASSSLAGRYNEQFF.

The CDR3 loop is CASSSTGNTGELFF. Written as DNA, the CDR3 is TGCGCCAGCAGTTCAACAGGGAACACCGGGGAGCTGTTTTTT. The V and J genes are TRBV10-1 and TRBJ2-2; D is perhaps TRBD1 (5 bases). Trimming removed 5 bases from V and 1 base from J, with 8 bases in between. Germline V gene sequence: CDR1 WNHNN, CDR2 SYGVQD (reference sequence). CDR3 length: 14 residues.

The chain carries TRBV28 and TRBJ1-2, with 9 nucleotides matching TRBD1. Germline V CDR1 and CDR2: MDHEN, SYDVKM. V trimming: 3 bases; J trimming: 7 bases; junction bases outside the gene matches: 3. There are 13 residues in the CDR3. CDR3: CASSLGTGLGYTF. CDR3 coding DNA: TGTGCCAGCAGTTTGGGGACAGGGCTTGGCTACACCTTC.

As to this clone: Other DNA sequences in this sample translate to the same CDR3. J is TRBJ1-5 and V is TRBV19; a possible D gene is TRBD1 (5 bases). Deletions cut 7 bases from V and 4 bases from J, with 17 bases between. The CDR3 is made up of 15 amino acids. CDR1 is LNHDA, CDR2 SQIVND, per germline (reference sequence). In DNA, the CDR3 is TGTGCCAGTATCGACGGGGCCCGGGGGAATCAGCCCCAGCATTTT. Amino acid sequence: CASIDGARGNQPQHF.